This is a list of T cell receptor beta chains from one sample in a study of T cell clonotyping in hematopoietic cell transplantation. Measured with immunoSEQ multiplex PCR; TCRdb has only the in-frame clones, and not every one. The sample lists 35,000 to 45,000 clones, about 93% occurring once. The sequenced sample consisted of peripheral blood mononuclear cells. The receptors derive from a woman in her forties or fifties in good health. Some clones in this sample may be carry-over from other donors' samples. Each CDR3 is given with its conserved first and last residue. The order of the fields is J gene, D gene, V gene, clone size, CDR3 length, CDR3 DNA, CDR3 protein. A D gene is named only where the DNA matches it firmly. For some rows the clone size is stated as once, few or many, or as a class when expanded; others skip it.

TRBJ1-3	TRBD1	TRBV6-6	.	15	TGTGCCAGCAGTTATGGACAGGGAGAGGGAAACACCATATATTTT	CASSYGQGEGNTIYF
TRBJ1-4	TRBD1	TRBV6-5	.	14	TGTGCCAGCAGTGAAGGGGGCCCTAATGAAAAACTGTTTTTT	CASSEGGPNEKLFF
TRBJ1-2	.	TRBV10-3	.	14	TGTGCCATAGAGAAAGAGGACAGCAGCTATGGCTACACCTTC	CAIEKEDSSYGYTF
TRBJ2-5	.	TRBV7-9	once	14	TGTGCCAGCAGCGGGGACAGCGGGCAAGAGACCCAGTACTTC	CASSGDSGQETQYF
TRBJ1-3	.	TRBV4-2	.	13	TGTGCCAGCAGCCAGGACTCTGGAAACACCATATATTTT	CASSQDSGNTIYF
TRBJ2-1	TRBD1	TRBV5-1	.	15	TGCGCCAGCAGCCTGAACAGGGGCTCCTACAATGAGCAGTTCTTC	CASSLNRGSYNEQFF
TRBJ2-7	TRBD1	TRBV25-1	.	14	TGTGCCAGCATTGGACAGGGGGTCCAATACGAGCAGTACTTC	CASIGQGVQYEQYF
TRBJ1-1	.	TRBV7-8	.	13	TGTGCCAGCAGCCCCACAGGGTACACTGAAGCTTTCTTT	CASSPTGYTEAFF
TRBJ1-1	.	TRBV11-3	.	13	TGTGCCAGCAGCTTAGAGGCAGAGGAGGAAGCTTTCTTT	CASSLEAEEEAFF
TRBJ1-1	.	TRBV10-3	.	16	TGTGCCATCAGTGAGTCCGGGGGGCCAAAGGACACTGAAGCTTTCTTT	CAISESGGPKDTEAFF
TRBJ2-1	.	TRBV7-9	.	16	TGTGCCAGCAGCGGGAGTCTATCGAGGGATGATGCTGAGCAGTTCTTC	CASSGSLSRDDAEQFF
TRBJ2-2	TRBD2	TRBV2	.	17	TGTGCCAGCAAATGGGGACTAGCGGTGACGAACACCGGGGAGCTGTTTTTT	CASKWGLAVTNTGELFF
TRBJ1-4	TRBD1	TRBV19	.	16	TGTGCCAGTAGTGCGCAGCAGGGGGCGTCAGCTGAAAAACTGTTTTTT	CASSAQQGASAEKLFF
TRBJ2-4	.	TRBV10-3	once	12	TGTGCCACCGGTCTAAGTGAGGACATTCAGTACTTC	CATGLSEDIQYF
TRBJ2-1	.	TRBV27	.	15	TGTGCCAGCAGCCCGATCCAGGGGCTGGACAATGAGCAGTTCTTC	CASSPIQGLDNEQFF
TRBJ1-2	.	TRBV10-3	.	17	TGTGCCATCAGCACAAACCCCGGGGCACTATCTAACTATGGCTACACCTTC	CAISTNPGALSNYGYTF
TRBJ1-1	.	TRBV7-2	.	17	TGTGCCAGCAGCATAACCTCCTTTGGCTTCTTGGACACTGAAGCTTTCTTT	CASSITSFGFLDTEAFF
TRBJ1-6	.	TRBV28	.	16	TGTGCCAGCAGTTTAGGTGTATCAGGGGATGGCTCACCCCTCCACTTT	CASSLGVSGDGSPLHF
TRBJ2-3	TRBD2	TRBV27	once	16	TGTGCCAGCAGTTTACGTAGTAGCGGGGGTTCAGATACGCAGTATTTT	CASSLRSSGGSDTQYF
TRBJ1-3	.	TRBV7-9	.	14	TGTGCCAGCAGCTTAGGGAGCTCTGGAAACACCATATATTTT	CASSLGSSGNTIYF
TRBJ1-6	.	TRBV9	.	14	TGTGCCAGCAGCGTGGGACAAAGGAATTCACCCCTCCACTTT	CASSVGQRNSPLHF
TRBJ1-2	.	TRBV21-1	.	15	TGTGCCAGCAGCAAAGCGCCAACAGGGTCCTATGGCTACACCTTC	CASSKAPTGSYGYTF
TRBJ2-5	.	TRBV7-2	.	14	TGTGCCAGCAGCATGGGACAACCGGGAGAGACCCAGTACTTC	CASSMGQPGETQYF
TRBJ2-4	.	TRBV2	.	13	TGTGCCAGCAAACCAGGGTCCGGCGGCATTCAGTACTTC	CASKPGSGGIQYF
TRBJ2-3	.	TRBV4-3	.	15	TGCGCCAGCAGCCAAGAGGAGGGGGGGCCAGATACGCAGTATTTT	CASSQEEGGPDTQYF
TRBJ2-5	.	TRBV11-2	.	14	TGTGCCAGCAGCCTCGGACTGAGAGTGGAGACCCAGTACTTC	CASSLGLRVETQYF
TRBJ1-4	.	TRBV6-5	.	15	TGTGCCAGCAGGGGACGGTGGGCAACTAATGAAAAACTGTTTTTT	CASRGRWATNEKLFF
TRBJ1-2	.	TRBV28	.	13	TGTGCCACGGACAGTAGGATTAACTATGGCTACACCTTC	CATDSRINYGYTF
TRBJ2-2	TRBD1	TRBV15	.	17	TGTGCCACCAGCAGATCCCTTTACAGGGGGGTTGCCGGGGAGCTGTTTTTT	CATSRSLYRGVAGELFF
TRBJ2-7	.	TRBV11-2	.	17	TGTGCCAGCAGCTTTTCTTCGGCAGGGAAAATTCAGGGCGAGCAGTACTTC	CASSFSSAGKIQGEQYF
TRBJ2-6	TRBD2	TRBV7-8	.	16	TGTGCCAGCAGCTTGGGGGGGACCTCTGGGGCCAACGTCCTGACTTTC	CASSLGGTSGANVLTF
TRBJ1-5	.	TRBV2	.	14	TGTGCCAGCAGTGAAGGGGGGGGCCGTCAGCCCCAGCATTTT	CASSEGGGRQPQHF
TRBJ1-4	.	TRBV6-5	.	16	TGTGCCAGCAGTTGGGGGGCAGTACAGGCGAATGAAAAACTGTTTTTT	CASSWGAVQANEKLFF
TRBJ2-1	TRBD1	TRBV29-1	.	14	TGCAGCGTTGACGCATCAGGGGGTCGAGGGGAGCAGTTCTTC	CSVDASGGRGEQFF
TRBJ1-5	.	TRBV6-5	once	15	TGTGCCAGCAGTTACTCGAGTACAGGGTCTTATCCCCAGCATTTT	CASSYSSTGSYPQHF
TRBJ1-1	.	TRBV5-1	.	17	TGCGCCAGCAGCCGCACGTCGGGACAAGTCATGAACACTGAAGCTTTCTTT	CASSRTSGQVMNTEAFF
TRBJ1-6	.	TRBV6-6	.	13	TGTGCCAGCAGACCGGAGGGTGGCTCACCCCTCCACTTT	CASRPEGGSPLHF
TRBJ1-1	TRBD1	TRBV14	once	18	TGTGCCAGCAGCCAAGTCGCCGGGACAGGGGGCTTCCCCACTGAAGCTTTCTTT	CASSQVAGTGGFPTEAFF
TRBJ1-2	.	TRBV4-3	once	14	TGCGCCAGCAGCCAAGACCCCGGAGCGGAGATCTACACCTTC	CASSQDPGAEIYTF
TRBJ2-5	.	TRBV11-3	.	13	TGTGCCAGCAGCCCGATGGGGACGAAGACCCAGTACTTC	CASSPMGTKTQYF
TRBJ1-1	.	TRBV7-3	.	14	TGTGCCAGCAGCTTGGGACGGGAGAACACTGAAGCTTTCTTT	CASSLGRENTEAFF
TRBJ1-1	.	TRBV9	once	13	TGTGCCAGCAGCGCGACGGTGAACACTGAAGCTTTCTTT	CASSATVNTEAFF
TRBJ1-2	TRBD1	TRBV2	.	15	TGTGCCAGCAGTCGCTCTAGGACAGGCGCTTATGGCTACACCTTC	CASSRSRTGAYGYTF
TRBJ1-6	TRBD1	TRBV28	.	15	TGTGCCAGCAGTTTCTCGGACAGGGCGGGCTCACCCCTCCACTTT	CASSFSDRAGSPLHF
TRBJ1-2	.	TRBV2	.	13	TGTGCCAGCAGGGGGGTTGGAGTCTATGGCTACACCTTC	CASRGVGVYGYTF
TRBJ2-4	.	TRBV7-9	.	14	TGTGCCAGCAGCTTAGGGATAGCCAAAAACATTCAGTACTTC	CASSLGIAKNIQYF
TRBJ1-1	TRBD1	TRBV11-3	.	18	TGTGCCAGCAGCATCCGGCCGACCGGGACAGGGGATAGCACTGAAGCTTTCTTT	CASSIRPTGTGDSTEAFF
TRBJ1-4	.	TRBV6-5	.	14	TGTGCCAGCAGTTACAGGGAGGGTAGAGAAAAACTGTTTTTT	CASSYREGREKLFF
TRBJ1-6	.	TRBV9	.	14	TGTGCCAGCAGCGTCCAGGGGTCAGGCTCACCCCTCCACTTT	CASSVQGSGSPLHF
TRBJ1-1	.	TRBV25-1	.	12	TGTGCCAGCAGGGACACATACACTGAAGCTTTCTTT	CASRDTYTEAFF
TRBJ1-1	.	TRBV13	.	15	TGTGCCAGCAGCTCAGGTCAGGGAAAGAACACTGAAGCTTTCTTT	CASSSGQGKNTEAFF
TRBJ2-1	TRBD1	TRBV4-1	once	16	TGCGCCAGCAGCCAAACTTCAACCAGGGGGCAGAATGAGCAGTTCTTC	CASSQTSTRGQNEQFF
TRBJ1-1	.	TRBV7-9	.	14	TGTGCCAGCAGCTTAGATGTCGGGGATCACGAAGCTTTCTTT	CASSLDVGDHEAFF
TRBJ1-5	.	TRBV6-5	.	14	TGTGCCAGCAGTTACTCGAGGCAGGGAAAGCCCCAGCATTTT	CASSYSRQGKPQHF